This TCR beta chain was profiled in a study of blood T cell repertoires in COVID-19. About the study: The United States, Italy and Spain provided the acute and convalescent COVID-19 samples. Sample material is recorded as cDNA or gDNA derived from T cells, B-cell-depleted T cells, or PBMCs.

Between the trimmed V and J ends, which lost 7 bases and 6 bases, there was a span of 13 bases. The CDR3 has 12 residues. The V gene's germline CDR1 is SQVTM and CDR2 ANQGSEA. The authors' processing: Reference gene primers were amplified, and this amplification served to estimate nucleated cell counts. Only in-frame clones appear in the TCRdb table, and some are missing; sequencing was by immunoSEQ multiplex PCR. D and trimming were read from the DNA, whereas the V and J calls and clone size are those reported in that table. The table has around 130,000 clones, approximately 82% seen once. The TCR was taken from a man aged 35-49 years with active or convalescent COVID-19. This chain links TRBV29-1 with TRBJ1-3; D not resolved. Source material: peripheral blood. Here the CDR3 DNA reads TGCAGCGCCGCCCACTCCGAAAACACCATATATTTT. Amino acid sequence: CSAAHSENTIYF.